Each of the 20 T cell receptor beta chains below was sequenced from the same sample in a study of control samples from healthy donors and cancer patients. Repertoires were generated with immunoSEQ multiplex PCR, while TCRdb's copy carries only in-frame clones and drops some. The data show over 40,000 clones, almost 90% seen once. Sequenced sample: PBMCs. These receptors all come from a man in his forties or fifties with head and neck cancer.

The chain recombines TRBV4-1 with TRBJ2-7; D is possibly TRBD1 (5 bases). The CDR3 contains 14 residues. Germline assignment: CDR1 MGHRA and CDR2 YSYEKL. The V and J ends lost 4 bases and 2 bases respectively, with 12 bases between them. For the CDR3, the DNA is TGCGCCAGCAGCCTTGGAACAGGCCCCTACGAGCAGTACTTC. As protein: CASSLGTGPYEQYF.

This clone was observed a single time. This rearrangement joins TRBV5-4 to TRBJ1-1, with 8 bases lining up with TRBD1. The CDR3 is made up of 14 amino acids. Germline loops: CDR1 SGHNT, CDR2 YYREEE (reference sequence). V lost 4 bases to trimming and J lost 3 bases; unmatched junction nucleotides: 5. In nucleotides, the CDR3 is TGTGCCAGCAGCCGCAGGGGGCGGGACACTGAAGCTTTCTTT. It codes for CASSRRGRDTEAFF.

The V call is TRBV19, the J call TRBJ2-7; 8 positions agree with TRBD1. Unmatched junction bases numbered 12, after V lost 5 bases and J lost 3 bases. The CDR3 runs to 16 residues. The germline V gene has CDR1 LNHDA and CDR2 SQIVND (reference sequence). The CDR3 region has the DNA TGTGCCAGTAGTGACCGTCCCGGGACAGGTTACTACGAGCAGTACTTC. Its translation: CASSDRPGTGYYEQYF. Full variable domain (missing parts from reference TRBV19 and TRBJ2-7): DGGITQSPKYLFRKEGQNVTLSCEQNLNHDAMYWYRQDPGQGLRLIYYSQIVNDFQKGDIAEGYSVSREKKESFPLTVTSAQKNPTAFYLCASSDRPGTGYYEQYFGPGTRLTVT.

This chain connects TRBV4-2 to TRBJ1-6; perhaps TRBD1 as D (5 bases). Trimming left V 1 base short and J 8 bases short, with 15 bases between. The CDR3 runs to 16 residues. CDR1 is LGHNA and CDR2 is YNFKEQ in the germline V gene. As DNA, the CDR3 is TGTGCCAGCAGCCAAGTCCAGGGCCGATGGGATTCACCCCTCCACTTT. Its translation: CASSQVQGRWDSPLHF.

CDR3 residues: CASSFISGVNNEQFF. The CDR3 DNA reads as TGTGCCAGCAGTTTCATCAGCGGGGTTAACAATGAGCAGTTCTTC. This sequence joins TRBV28 and TRBJ2-1, with TRBD2 identical over 7 bases. Losses at the gene ends were 3 bases for V and 5 bases for J; bases not matched to a gene: 7. This CDR3 region has 15 residues. Germline V gives CDR1 MDHEN, CDR2 SYDVKM.

Written as DNA, the CDR3 is TGTGCCAGCAGCTTCAGACGGGGGGCTACTAACTATGGCTACACCTTC. As protein: CASSFRRGATNYGYTF. The chain joins TRBV11-2 to TRBJ1-2; tentatively, D is TRBD1 (6 bases). V lost 3 bases, J lost 0 bases, and 14 bases lay in between. The CDR3 is 16 residues long. Per germline, CDR1 SGHAT and CDR2 FQNNGV.

The V and J genes are TRBV2 and TRBJ1-5; no reliable D call. The CDR3 sequence is 17 residues long. The V and J ends lost 6 bases and 0 bases respectively, with 18 bases between them. Germline V gene data show CDR1 as SNHLY and CDR2 as FYNNEI. The CDR3 nucleotides are TGTGCCAGCAGGGCGACCTCCACGAGACATAGCAATCAGCCCCAGCATTTT. It translates to CASRATSTRHSNQPQHF. Combining the CDR3 with reference TRBV2 and TRBJ1-5 gives the whole variable domain EPEVTQTPSHQVTQMGQEVILRCVPISNHLYFYWYRQILGQKVEFLVSFYNNEISEKSEIFDDQFSVERPDGSNFTLKIRSTKLEDSAMYFCASRATSTRHSNQPQHFGDGTRLSIL.

The chain is built from TRBV3-1 (or the pseudogene TRBV3-2) and TRBJ1-6; no firm D call. The CDR3 runs to 16 residues. V lost 4 bases and J lost 6, with 16 bases in between. CDR1 is LGHDT and CDR2 is YNNKEL in the germline V gene (reference sequence). The CDR3 spells CASSRALTNLNSPLHF. The CDR3 DNA reads TGTGCCAGCAGCCGGGCGCTCACGAATCTTAATTCACCCCTCCACTTT.

The chain recombines TRBV19 with TRBJ1-1; D gene uncertain. The CDR3 runs 16 residues. In germline, CDR1 is LNHDA, CDR2 SQIVND (reference sequence). The V end lost 4 bases, the J end lost 7 bases, and 22 bases lay between the germline ends. The CDR3 bases are TGTGCCAGTAGTAAGGCGGTTCGTGGCAGACTCTATGAAGCTTTCTTT. Translating it yields CASSKAVRGRLYEAFF.

This sequence joins TRBV3-1 (or the pseudogene TRBV3-2) and TRBJ2-1, with 15 bases matching TRBD2. V lost 6 bases and J lost 9; bases outside the gene matches: 12. The CDR3 length is 17 residues. Germline V CDR1 and CDR2: LGHDT, YNNKEL (reference sequence). The CDR3 protein is CASRAPGLAGGRGEQFF. CDR3 DNA: TGTGCCAGCAGGGCACCGGGACTAGCGGGAGGAAGGGGTGAGCAGTTCTTC.

The genes are TRBV5-4 and TRBJ2-1, with D uncertain. Germline V gene lookup returns CDR1 SGHNT and CDR2 YYREEE (reference sequence). The CDR3 is 11 amino acids. V lost 2 bases, J lost 6 bases, and 3 bases lay in between. Here the CDR3 DNA reads TGTGCCAGCAGCTTATTCAATGAGCAGTTCTTC. Its translation: CASSLFNEQFF.

This chain joins TRBV19 and TRBJ1-1; TRBD1 might be the D (5 bases). CDR3 length: 13 residues. V dropped 3 bases and J dropped 4 bases, with 9 bases sitting between them. Germline V gives CDR1 LNHDA, CDR2 SQIVND (reference sequence). Written as DNA, the CDR3 is TGTGCCAGTAGTATCGGGGGGAGCACTGAAGCTTTCTTT. It translates to CASSIGGSTEAFF.

V and J are TRBV4-1 and TRBJ2-1; D is possibly TRBD1 (6 bases). The CDR3 runs 13 residues. Trimming shortened V by 8 bases and J by 8 bases, and 16 bases separated the two germline ends. Germline CDR1 and CDR2: MGHRA and YSYEKL. The CDR3: CASGGGHWDEQFF. CDR3 DNA: TGCGCCAGCGGGGGCGGTCACTGGGATGAGCAGTTCTTC.

This clone was detected a few times. The chain employs TRBV18 and TRBJ1-1, with 7 bases fitting TRBD1. CDR1 and CDR2 from the germline V gene are KGHSH and LQKENI. Losses at the gene ends were 6 bases for V and 0 bases for J; bases not matched to a gene: 10. The CDR3 is 16 residues long. For the CDR3, the DNA is TGTGCCAGCTCTTACGAGGGGGCAGGGATGAACACTGAAGCTTTCTTT. Protein product: CASSYEGAGMNTEAFF.

The V call is TRBV9, the J call TRBJ2-7; 7 bases match TRBD1. Trimming cost V 0 bases and J 6 bases; bases outside gene matches: 6. This CDR3 is 14 amino acids long. Germline loops: CDR1 SGDLS, CDR2 YYNGEE. The CDR3 spells CASSVEAAGGEQYF. The CDR3 DNA reads TGTGCCAGCAGCGTAGAAGCGGCAGGGGGCGAGCAGTACTTC.

This clone was picked up a small number of times. This chain joins TRBV5-5 and TRBJ2-7, with 10 positions matching TRBD2. The CDR3 is made up of 15 amino acids. CDR1 and CDR2 from the germline V gene are SGHKS and YYEKEE (reference sequence). The V and J ends lost 0 bases and 2 bases, in that order; junction bases with no gene match: 2. CDR3 protein: CASSLGLAGPYEQYF. The CDR3 DNA reads as TGTGCCAGCAGCTTGGGACTAGCGGGCCCCTACGAGCAGTACTTC.

The chain has TRBV3-1 (or the pseudogene TRBV3-2) and TRBJ1-1, with no clear D. The germline V and J ends were trimmed by 4 bases and 4 bases, with 13 bases remaining between them. The CDR3 runs 14 residues. From germline, CDR1 is LGHDT and CDR2 YNNKEL (reference sequence). The CDR3 is CASSPLGFPTEAFF. In nucleotides, the CDR3 is TGTGCCAGCAGCCCCTTGGGTTTCCCCACTGAAGCTTTCTTT.

V usage is TRBV7-2 and J usage is TRBJ2-5; D is uncertain. Looked up from germline, CDR1 is SGHTA and CDR2 is FQGNSA. The CDR3 loop spans 13 amino acids. The V and J ends lost 5 bases and 4 bases respectively, with 11 bases between them. In nucleotides, the CDR3 is TGTGCCAGCAGCCCGGATCTGGTAGAGACCCAGTACTTC. This gives the protein CASSPDLVETQYF.

V is TRBV11-3 and J is TRBJ1-1; D gene ambiguous. V was trimmed by 2 bases and J by 11 bases, leaving 12 bases between them. This CDR3 has 12 amino acids. Germline CDR1 SGHNT, CDR2 YENEEA. The CDR3 DNA is TGTGCCAGCAGCTTAAGTCGGGGTATGGCTTTCTTT. It is translated as CASSLSRGMAFF. The full variable domain, completed using reference TRBV11-3 and TRBJ1-1, is EAGVVQSPRYKIIEKKQPVAFWCNPISGHNTLYWYLQNLGQGPELLIRYENEEAVDDSQLPKDRFSAERLKGVDSTLKIQPAELGDSAVYLCASSLSRGMAFFGQGTRLTVV.

The rearrangement joins TRBV6-6 to TRBJ1-4, with 8 nucleotides matching TRBD1. J was trimmed by 3 bases and V by 6 bases; bases with no gene match: 6. The CDR3 covers 15 residues. Germline V gives CDR1 MNHNY, CDR2 SVGAGI (reference sequence). This chain's CDR3 is CASRPQGAANEKLFF. The CDR3 bases are TGTGCCAGCAGACCCCAGGGGGCAGCTAATGAAAAACTGTTTTTT.